This T cell receptor (beta chain) was recovered during a study of cytomegalovirus exposure and HLA in healthy donors. Findings and caveats of the study: The study had only CMV serostatus as immune exposure information. On later analysis, the bulk of CMV-associated TCR beta chains appeared to be HLA-restricted. Later on, a genetic analysis was performed. It linked a missense variant in DCLRE1C with V- and J-gene trimming of TCR beta.

When sampled, the donors appeared nominally healthy, though they likely had unrecorded immune exposures. In the case of this clone: The antigen is not known.

The PCR used 60 Vbeta and 13 Jbeta primers. Sequencing was performed with immunoSEQ multiplex PCR; in TCRdb, only in-frame clones are kept and a portion is missing. The data hold under 40,000 clones, with about 72% observed a single time. CDR1 is SGHRS and CDR2 is YFSETQ in the germline V gene. There are 13 residues in the CDR3. V lost 4 bases and J 5 bases, leaving 12 bases between the germline ends. The clonotype was recovered from a woman aged 25 to 39 in good health and CMV-seropositive. Sequenced sample: PBMCs. The chain combines TRBV5-1 with TRBJ1-1; D may be TRBD1 (5 bases). The CDR3: CASSRGSGTEAFF. CDR3 DNA: TGCGCCAGCAGCCGGGGGTCCGGGACTGAAGCTTTCTTT.